The 10 T cell receptor beta chains below were found in one sample sequenced in a study of response to subunit inactivated influenza vaccine. TCRdb passed the RT-PCR reads through MiXCR, listing each CDR3 protein once. The table includes approximately 520,000 distinct CDR3 sequences, about 25% detected once. Sample: CD4+ T cells sorted from PBMCs, taken less than 6 days after vaccination. The receptor set was obtained from a man aged 45-65 years who received an inactivated influenza vaccine.

This clonotype has more than one count but fewer than ten. CDR3 bases: TGTGCCAGCACCCCCAACAGGCTGGACGAGTCCTACGAGCAGTACTTC. Amino acids: CASTPNRLDESYEQYF. The chain couples TRBV6-2 or TRBV6-3 to TRBJ2-7; D possibly corresponds to TRBD1 (5 bases). The germline V and J ends were trimmed by 7 bases and 1 base, with 20 bases remaining between them. Germline V gene sequence: CDR1 MNHEY, CDR2 SVGEGT. This CDR3 has 16 amino acids.

The chain recombines TRBV12-3 or TRBV12-4 with TRBJ2-5, with 7 bases matching TRBD2. With 2 bases clipped from V and 4 bases from J, the junction kept 10 bases outside the gene matches. This CDR3 spans 16 amino acids. CDR3 region: CASSLTGGRSGETQYF. Written as DNA, the CDR3 is TGTGCCAGCAGTTTAACCGGGGGGAGATCGGGAGAGACCCAGTACTTC.

This clonotype was detected a few times. This rearrangement joins TRBV12-3 or TRBV12-4 to TRBJ1-2; D is possibly TRBD1 (6 bases). The V and J ends lost 5 bases and 4 bases respectively, with 17 bases between them. CDR3 length equals 15 residues. The CDR3 loop is CASSAGLRGGYGYTF. The CDR3 DNA is TGTGCCAGCAGTGCCGGACTTAGGGGGGGCTATGGCTACACCTTC.

The gene calls are TRBV3-1 and TRBJ2-5, with 8 bases that match TRBD2. The germline CDR1 and CDR2 sequences are LGHDT and YNNKEL (reference sequence). The CDR3 loop spans 16 amino acids. J gave up 3 bases and V 4 bases, and 10 bases lay outside the gene matches. In DNA form, the CDR3 reads TGTGCCAGCAGCCCACTTGGAGCGGGAGTGGAAGAGACCCAGTACTTC. The encoded protein is CASSPLGAGVEETQYF.

This clonotype was seen a few times. V and J are TRBV20-1 and TRBJ2-7; 12 nucleotides agree with TRBD1. The CDR3 has 17 amino acids. With 0 bases clipped from V and 7 bases from J, the junction kept 13 bases outside the gene matches. Germline V gene lookup returns CDR1 DFQATT and CDR2 SNEGSKA (reference sequence). The DNA of the CDR3 is TGCAGTGCTAGAGATCTACGGGAGGGACAGGGGGCTCGGGAGCAGTACTTC. Protein product: CSARDLREGQGAREQYF.

The chain employs TRBV5-5 and TRBJ2-2, with 7 bases matching TRBD2. From germline, CDR1 is SGHKS and CDR2 YYEKEE (reference sequence). The V and J ends lost 3 bases and 4 bases, in that order; junction bases with no gene match: 6. The CDR3 has 15 residues. CDR3 amino acids: CASSSRGRFTGELFF. The CDR3 DNA is TGTGCCAGCAGCTCGCGGGGGAGGTTCACCGGGGAGCTGTTTTTT.

This clonotype has more than one count but fewer than ten. The chain couples TRBV20-1 to TRBJ2-7; D call uncertain. CDR1 and CDR2 from the germline V gene are DFQATT and SNEGSKA (reference sequence). This CDR3 has 14 amino acids. V lost 3 bases to trimming and J lost 1 base, with 13 bases between them. The CDR3 spells CSASPDGKSYEQYF. The DNA of the CDR3 is TGCAGTGCTAGCCCGGACGGAAAATCCTACGAGCAGTACTTC.

The chain recombines TRBV3-1 with TRBJ2-1, with TRBD2 matching 7 bases. This CDR3 contains 13 residues. Germline CDR1 and CDR2: LGHDT and YNNKEL (reference sequence). Germline trimming cut 1 base from V and 11 bases from J; bases unmatched to any gene: 5. CDR3 region: CASSQGQGGKQFF. The CDR3 nucleotides are TGTGCCAGCAGCCAAGGTCAGGGAGGGAAGCAGTTCTTC.

The chain is built from TRBV9 and TRBJ2-6; D is unclear. Germline CDR1 and CDR2: SGDLS and YYNGEE. CDR3 size: 15 residues. Trimming shortened V by 2 bases and J by 2 bases, and 8 bases separated the two germline ends. CDR3 loop: CASSVGAAGANVLTF. The CDR3 DNA reads TGTGCCAGCAGCGTCGGAGCAGCTGGGGCCAACGTCCTGACTTTC.

In its sample, this clonotype was seen a few times. V and J are TRBV29-1 and TRBJ1-4; no firm D call. The germline V gene has CDR1 SQVTM and CDR2 ANQGSEA. Trimming removed 6 bases at V and 3 bases at J, with 8 bases between. This CDR3 contains 12 residues. The CDR3 reads CSVKIPNEKLFF. For the CDR3, the DNA is TGCAGCGTGAAGATACCTAATGAAAAACTGTTTTTT.